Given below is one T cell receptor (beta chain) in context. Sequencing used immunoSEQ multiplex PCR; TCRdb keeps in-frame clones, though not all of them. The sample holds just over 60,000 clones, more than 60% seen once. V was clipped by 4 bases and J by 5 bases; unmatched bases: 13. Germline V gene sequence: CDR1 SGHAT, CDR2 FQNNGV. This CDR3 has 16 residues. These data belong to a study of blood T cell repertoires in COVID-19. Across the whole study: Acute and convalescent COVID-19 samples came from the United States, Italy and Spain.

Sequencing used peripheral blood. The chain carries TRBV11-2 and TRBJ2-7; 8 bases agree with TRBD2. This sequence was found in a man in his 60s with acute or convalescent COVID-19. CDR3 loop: CASSSGKREHSHEQYF. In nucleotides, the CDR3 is TGTGCCAGCAGCTCGGGGAAGCGGGAGCATTCCCACGAGCAGTACTTC.